What follows are 14 T cell receptor beta chains derived from one specimen sequenced in a study of cytomegalovirus exposure and HLA in healthy donors. The PCR had 60 Vbeta and 13 Jbeta primers. Sequencing used immunoSEQ multiplex PCR; TCRdb keeps in-frame clones, though not all of them. The sample consists of about 230,000 clones, around 80% of them appearing once. Sequenced: PBMCs. These receptors were taken from a boy younger than 18 in good health and CMV-seronegative.

This rearrangement joins TRBV10-3 to TRBJ2-7; TRBD2 might be the D (5 bases). The germline V gene has CDR1 ENHRY and CDR2 SYGVKD. V shed 6 bases and J shed 4 bases, with 16 bases lying between them. The CDR3 covers 14 residues. The CDR3 sequence: CAISSGRARYEQYF. The CDR3 DNA is TGTGCCATCAGCAGCGGAAGGGCCAGGTACGAGCAGTACTTC.

Only one count was recorded for this clone. The rearrangement links TRBV11-1 to TRBJ2-7; D is possibly TRBD1 (5 bases). The germline CDR1 and CDR2 sequences are SGHAT and FQDESV (reference sequence). The ends were cut back, 3 bases at V and 4 bases at J, with 16 bases in the middle. CDR3 length equals 15 residues. CDR3 DNA: TGTGCCAGCAGCTTGTTCGTGGGGCAGGGATACGAGCAGTACTTC. This codes for CASSLFVGQGYEQYF.

The chain uses TRBV7-9 and TRBJ2-1; 10 nucleotides line up with TRBD2. Trimming at V came to 0 bases and at J to 14 bases, leaving 4 bases not matched to a gene. Germline V gene data show CDR1 as SEHNR and CDR2 as FQNEAQ (reference sequence). The length of the CDR3 is 13 residues. CDR3 bases: TGTGCCAGCAGCTTAGCTTTGGGACTAGCGAAGTTCTTC. Translation gives CASSLALGLAKFF.

This chain connects TRBV7-6 to TRBJ2-5, with D possibly matching TRBD1 (6 bases). Per germline, CDR1 SGHVS and CDR2 FNYEAQ. This CDR3 comprises 17 residues. V was trimmed by 0 bases and J by 1 base, leaving 15 bases between them. CDR3 in amino acids: CASSLAWLGAPQETQYF. CDR3 nucleotides: TGTGCCAGCAGCTTAGCCTGGTTGGGGGCCCCCCAAGAGACCCAGTACTTC.

The V and J genes are TRBV13 and TRBJ1-2, with D uncertain. CDR1 and CDR2 from the germline V gene are PRHDT and FYEKMQ (reference sequence). This CDR3 is 17 amino acids long. The germline V and J ends were trimmed by 4 bases and 5 bases, with 23 bases remaining between them. CDR3 nucleotides: TGTGCCAGCAGCTCTATCCTCGGCGAGGGTGGAAGGTATGGCTACACCTTC. It translates to CASSSILGEGGRYGYTF.

This sequence joins TRBV27 and TRBJ2-1, with 8 bases fitting TRBD2. The CDR3 is 16 amino acids. Trimming cost V 6 bases and J 0 bases; bases outside gene matches: 7. CDR1 and CDR2 from the germline V gene are MNHEY and SMNVEV (reference sequence). The CDR3 region is CASRTAGVSSYNEQFF. The DNA for the CDR3 is TGTGCCAGCAGGACAGCGGGGGTAAGCTCCTACAATGAGCAGTTCTTC.

This sequence joins TRBV5-1 and TRBJ2-1, with 7 bases fitting TRBD2. The V and J ends lost 2 bases and 0 bases, in that order; junction bases with no gene match: 8. The CDR3 runs 17 residues. Germline values: CDR1 SGHRS, CDR2 YFSETQ. DNA for the CDR3: TGCGCCAGCAGCTTTCGGAGCGGGATCACCTCCTACAATGAGCAGTTCTTC. Translation: CASSFRSGITSYNEQFF.

This chain links TRBV4-2 with TRBJ2-5; 9 nucleotides align to TRBD2. CDR3 length equals 15 residues. Germline values: CDR1 LGHNA, CDR2 YNFKEQ. The V and J ends lost 0 bases and 5 bases, in that order; junction bases with no gene match: 4. The CDR3 spells CASSQEERGEETQYF. The CDR3 nucleotides read TGTGCCAGCAGCCAAGAAGAGCGGGGGGAGGAGACCCAGTACTTC.

The gene calls are TRBV15 and TRBJ1-1, with D perhaps TRBD1 (5 bases). The germline V gene encodes CDR1 LNHNV and CDR2 YYDKDF (reference sequence). The CDR3 loop spans 12 amino acids. Between the trimmed V and J ends, which lost 6 bases and 6 bases, there was a span of 11 bases. This CDR3 is CATSPETAEAFF. DNA of the CDR3: TGTGCCACCAGTCCCGAGACAGCTGAAGCTTTCTTT.

V gene TRBV7-9 combines with J gene TRBJ1-5, with no clear D. CDR1 and CDR2 (germline): SEHNR, FQNEAQ (reference sequence). Trimming took off 1 base at V and 6 bases at J, with 7 bases between the two ends. The CDR3 extends over 13 amino acids. CDR3: CASSLGGSQPQHF. The CDR3 DNA follows: TGTGCCAGCAGCTTAGGAGGTAGTCAGCCCCAGCATTTT.

The J gene is TRBJ2-1, the V gene TRBV6-4; TRBD2 matches at 14 bases. V lost 2 bases and J lost 10; bases outside the gene matches: 4. From germline, CDR1 is MRHNA and CDR2 SNTAGT. This CDR3 is 15 amino acids long. CDR3 in DNA: TGTGCCAGCAGTGACCGACTAGCGGGAGGGGGGGAGCAGTTCTTC. Protein product: CASSDRLAGGGEQFF.

This chain links TRBV5-6 with TRBJ1-5; 11 nucleotides agree with TRBD1. CDR3 length equals 16 residues. After removal of 4 bases from V and 1 base from J, the junction contained 4 bases not matched to a gene. Germline CDR1 and CDR2: SGHDT and YYEEEE. The CDR3, as DNA: TGTGCCAGCAGCCCCCGGACAGGGGGCAGCAATCAGCCCCAGCATTTT. Protein sequence: CASSPRTGGSNQPQHF.

This clone was counted between two and nine times. The V and J genes are TRBV5-6 and TRBJ1-1; a possible D gene is TRBD1 (5 bases). In germline, CDR1 is SGHDT, CDR2 YYEEEE. The CDR3 extends over 14 amino acids. V dropped 4 bases and J dropped 5 bases, with 15 bases sitting between them. The CDR3 nucleotides are TGTGCCAGCAGCCCAGGGAGGGAAAGTACTGAAGCTTTCTTT. Translated: CASSPGRESTEAFF.

The V gene is TRBV4-1, the J gene TRBJ1-2; D is perhaps TRBD1 (6 bases). This CDR3 has 14 amino acids. V lost 5 bases, J lost 8 bases, and 18 bases lay in between. Germline assignment: CDR1 MGHRA and CDR2 YSYEKL. The CDR3 coding sequence is TGCGCCAGCAGCTCTCGAAGACAGGAGGCGGGCTACACCTTC. Protein product: CASSSRRQEAGYTF.